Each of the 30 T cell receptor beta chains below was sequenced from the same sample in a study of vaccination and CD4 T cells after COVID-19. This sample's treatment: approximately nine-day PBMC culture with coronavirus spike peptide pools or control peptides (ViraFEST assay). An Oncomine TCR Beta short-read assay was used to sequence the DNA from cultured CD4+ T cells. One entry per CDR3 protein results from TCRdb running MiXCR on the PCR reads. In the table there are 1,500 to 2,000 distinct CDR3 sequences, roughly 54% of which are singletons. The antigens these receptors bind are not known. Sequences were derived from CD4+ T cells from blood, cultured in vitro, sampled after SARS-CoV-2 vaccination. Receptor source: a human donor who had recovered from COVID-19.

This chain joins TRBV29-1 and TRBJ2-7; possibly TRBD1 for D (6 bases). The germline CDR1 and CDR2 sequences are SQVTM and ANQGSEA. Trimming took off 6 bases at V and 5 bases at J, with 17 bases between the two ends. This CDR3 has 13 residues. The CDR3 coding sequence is TGCAGCGTCGGGACACCCGGATTCGACGAGCAGTACTTC. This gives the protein CSVGTPGFDEQYF.

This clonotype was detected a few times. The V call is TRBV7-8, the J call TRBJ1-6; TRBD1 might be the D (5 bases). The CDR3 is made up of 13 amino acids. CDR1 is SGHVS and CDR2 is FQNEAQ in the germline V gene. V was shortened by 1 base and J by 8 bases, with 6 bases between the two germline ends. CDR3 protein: CASSLGGDSPLHF. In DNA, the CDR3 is TGTGCCAGCAGCTTAGGGGGGGATTCACCCCTCCACTTT. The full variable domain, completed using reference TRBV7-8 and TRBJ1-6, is GAGVSQSPRYKVAKRGQDVALRCDPISGHVSLFWYQQALGQGPEFLTYFQNEAQLDKSGLPSDRFFAERPEGSVSTLKIQRTQQEDSAVYLCASSLGGDSPLHFGNGTRLTVT.

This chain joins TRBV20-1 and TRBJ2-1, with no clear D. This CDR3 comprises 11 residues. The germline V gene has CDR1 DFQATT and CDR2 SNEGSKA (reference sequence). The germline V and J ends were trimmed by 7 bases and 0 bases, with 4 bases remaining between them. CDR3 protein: CSGLSYNEQFF. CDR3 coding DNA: TGCAGTGGACTCTCCTACAATGAGCAGTTCTTC.

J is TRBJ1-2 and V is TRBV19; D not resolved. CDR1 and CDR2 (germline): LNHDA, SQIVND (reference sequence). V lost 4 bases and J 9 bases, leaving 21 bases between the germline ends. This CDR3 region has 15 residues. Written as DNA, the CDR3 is TGTGCCAGTAGTACCCTACCCGGGAACTCGGAGCGCTACACCTTC. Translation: CASSTLPGNSERYTF.

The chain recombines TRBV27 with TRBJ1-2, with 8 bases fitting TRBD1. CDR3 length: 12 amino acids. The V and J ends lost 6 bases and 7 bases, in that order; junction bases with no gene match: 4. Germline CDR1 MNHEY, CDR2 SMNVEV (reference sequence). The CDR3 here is CASRDRVGGYTF. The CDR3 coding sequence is TGTGCCAGCAGGGACAGGGTAGGTGGCTACACCTTC.

In nucleotides, the CDR3 is TGCAGTGCGCCGGACAGCAATAGCAATCAGCCCCAGCATTTT. It encodes CSAPDSNSNQPQHF. This chain uses TRBV20-1 with TRBJ1-5, with D tentatively TRBD1 (6 bases). Germline loops: CDR1 DFQATT, CDR2 SNEGSKA (reference sequence). The CDR3 extends over 14 amino acids. Trimming removed 6 bases at V and 0 bases at J, with 12 bases between.

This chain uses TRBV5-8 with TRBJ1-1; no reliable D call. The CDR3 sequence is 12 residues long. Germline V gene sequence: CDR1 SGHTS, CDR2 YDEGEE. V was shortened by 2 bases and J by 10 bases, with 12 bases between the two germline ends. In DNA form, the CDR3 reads TGTGCCAGCAGCTTTGCTCGGGCCGGAGCTTTCTTT. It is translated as CASSFARAGAFF.

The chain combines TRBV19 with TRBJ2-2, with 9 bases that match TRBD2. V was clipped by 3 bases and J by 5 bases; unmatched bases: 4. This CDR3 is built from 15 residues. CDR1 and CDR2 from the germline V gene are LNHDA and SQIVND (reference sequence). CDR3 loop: CASSIGSGGTGELFF. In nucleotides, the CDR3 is TGTGCCAGTAGTATCGGGAGCGGGGGGACCGGGGAGCTGTTTTTT.

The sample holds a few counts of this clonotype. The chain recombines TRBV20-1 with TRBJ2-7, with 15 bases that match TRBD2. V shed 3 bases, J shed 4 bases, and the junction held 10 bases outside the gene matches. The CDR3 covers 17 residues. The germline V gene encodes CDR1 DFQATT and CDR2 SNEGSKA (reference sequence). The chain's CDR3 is CSASRDYGLAGGYEQYF. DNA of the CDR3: TGCAGTGCTAGCCGAGATTACGGACTAGCGGGAGGGTACGAGCAGTACTTC.

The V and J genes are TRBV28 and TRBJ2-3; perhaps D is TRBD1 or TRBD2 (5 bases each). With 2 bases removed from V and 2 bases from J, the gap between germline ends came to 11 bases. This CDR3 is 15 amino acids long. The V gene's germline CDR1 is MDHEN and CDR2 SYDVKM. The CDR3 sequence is CASSLGGALTDTQYF. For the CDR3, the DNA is TGTGCCAGCAGTTTAGGGGGAGCCCTCACAGATACGCAGTATTTT. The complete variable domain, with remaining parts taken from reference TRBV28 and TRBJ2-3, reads DVKVTQSSRYLVKRTGEKVFLECVQDMDHENMFWYRQDPGLGLRLIYFSYDVKMKEKGDIPEGYSVSREKKERFSLILESASTNQTSMYLCASSLGGALTDTQYFGPGTRLTVL.

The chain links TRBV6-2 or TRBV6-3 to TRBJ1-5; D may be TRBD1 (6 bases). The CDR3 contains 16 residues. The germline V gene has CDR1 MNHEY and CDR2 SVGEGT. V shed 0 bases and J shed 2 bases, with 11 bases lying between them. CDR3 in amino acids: CASSYSSAGGNQPQHF. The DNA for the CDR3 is TGTGCCAGCAGTTACTCGTCGGCAGGGGGCAATCAGCCCCAGCATTTT.

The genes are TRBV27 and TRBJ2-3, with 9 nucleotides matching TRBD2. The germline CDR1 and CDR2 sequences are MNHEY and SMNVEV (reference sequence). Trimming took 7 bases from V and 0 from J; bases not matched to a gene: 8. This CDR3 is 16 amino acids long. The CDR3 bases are TGTGCCAGCATCCAGGAACTAGCGGGCAGCACAGATACGCAGTATTTT. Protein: CASIQELAGSTDTQYF.

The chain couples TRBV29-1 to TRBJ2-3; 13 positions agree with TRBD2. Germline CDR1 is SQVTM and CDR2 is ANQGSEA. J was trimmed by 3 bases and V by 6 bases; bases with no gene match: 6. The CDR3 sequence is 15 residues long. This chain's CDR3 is CSVLGLAGLTDTQYF. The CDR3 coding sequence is TGCAGCGTCTTGGGACTAGCGGGGCTAACAGATACGCAGTATTTT.

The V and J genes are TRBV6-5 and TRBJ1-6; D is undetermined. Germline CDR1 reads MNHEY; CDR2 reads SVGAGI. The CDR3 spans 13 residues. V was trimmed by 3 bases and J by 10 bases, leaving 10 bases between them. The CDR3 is CASSYSNSSPLHF. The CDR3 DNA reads TGTGCCAGCAGTTATTCTAACAGCTCACCCCTCCACTTT.

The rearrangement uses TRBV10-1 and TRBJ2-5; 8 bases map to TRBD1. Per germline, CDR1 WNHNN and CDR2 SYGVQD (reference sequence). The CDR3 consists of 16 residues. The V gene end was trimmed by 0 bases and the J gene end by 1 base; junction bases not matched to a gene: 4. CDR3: CASSESSGQGQETQYF. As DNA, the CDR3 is TGCGCCAGCAGTGAGTCAAGTGGACAGGGCCAAGAGACCCAGTACTTC.

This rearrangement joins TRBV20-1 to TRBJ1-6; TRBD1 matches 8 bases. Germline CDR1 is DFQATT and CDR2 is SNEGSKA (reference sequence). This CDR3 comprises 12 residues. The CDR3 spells CGQGQNNSPLHF. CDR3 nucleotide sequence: TGCGGACAGGGACAGAATAATTCACCCCTCCACTTT.

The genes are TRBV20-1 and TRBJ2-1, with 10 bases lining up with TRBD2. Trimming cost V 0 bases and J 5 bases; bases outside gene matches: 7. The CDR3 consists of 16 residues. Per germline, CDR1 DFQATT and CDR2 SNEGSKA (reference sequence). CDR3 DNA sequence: TGCAGTGCTAGAGATCCTAAGCGGGGGGGTAACAATGAGCAGTTCTTC. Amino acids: CSARDPKRGGNNEQFF.

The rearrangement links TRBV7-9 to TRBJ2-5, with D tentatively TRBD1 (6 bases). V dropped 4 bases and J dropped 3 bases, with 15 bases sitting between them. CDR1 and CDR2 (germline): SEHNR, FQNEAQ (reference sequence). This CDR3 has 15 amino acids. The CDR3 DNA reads TGTGCCAGCAGCTCCCGGGACACGGCCAAAGAGACCCAGTACTTC. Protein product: CASSSRDTAKETQYF.

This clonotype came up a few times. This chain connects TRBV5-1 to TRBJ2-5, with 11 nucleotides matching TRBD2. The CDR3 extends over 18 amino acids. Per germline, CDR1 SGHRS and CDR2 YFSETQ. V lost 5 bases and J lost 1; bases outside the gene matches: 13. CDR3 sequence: CASRLGGTTSGGQETQYF. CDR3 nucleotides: TGCGCCAGCAGGCTAGGGGGGACCACTAGCGGGGGCCAAGAGACCCAGTACTTC.

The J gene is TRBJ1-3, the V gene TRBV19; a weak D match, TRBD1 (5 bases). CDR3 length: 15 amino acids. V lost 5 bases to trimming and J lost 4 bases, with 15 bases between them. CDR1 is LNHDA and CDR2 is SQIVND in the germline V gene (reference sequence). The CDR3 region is CASSAGPTTGNTIYF. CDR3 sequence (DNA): TGTGCCAGTAGTGCGGGACCAACTACGGGAAACACCATATATTTT.

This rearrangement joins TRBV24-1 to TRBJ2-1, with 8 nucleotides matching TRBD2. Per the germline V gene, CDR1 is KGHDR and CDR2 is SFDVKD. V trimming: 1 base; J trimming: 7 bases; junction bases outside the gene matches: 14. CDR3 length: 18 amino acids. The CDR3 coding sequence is TGTGCCACCAGTGATTTCCCCTTTAGCGGGAAGGAGAAGAATGAGCAGTTCTTC. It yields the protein CATSDFPFSGKEKNEQFF.

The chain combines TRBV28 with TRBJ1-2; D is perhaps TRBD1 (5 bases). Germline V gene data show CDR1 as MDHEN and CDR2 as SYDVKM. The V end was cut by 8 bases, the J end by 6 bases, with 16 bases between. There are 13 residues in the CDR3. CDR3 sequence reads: CASSGFGANGYTF. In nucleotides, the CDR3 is TGTGCCAGCTCAGGTTTCGGGGCGAATGGCTACACCTTC.

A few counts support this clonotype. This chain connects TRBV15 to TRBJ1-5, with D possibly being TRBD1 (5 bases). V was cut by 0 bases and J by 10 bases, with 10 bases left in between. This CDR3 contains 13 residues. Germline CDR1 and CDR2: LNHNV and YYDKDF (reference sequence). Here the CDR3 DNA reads TGTGCCACCAGCAGAGATTCAGGGTTACCCCAGCATTTT. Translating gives CATSRDSGLPQHF. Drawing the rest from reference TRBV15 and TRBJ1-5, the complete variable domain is DAMVIQNPRYQVTQFGKPVTLSCSQTLNHNVMYWYQQKSSQAPKLLFHYYDKDFNNEADTPDNFQSRRPNTSFCFLDIRSPGLGDTAMYLCATSRDSGLPQHFGDGTRLSIL.

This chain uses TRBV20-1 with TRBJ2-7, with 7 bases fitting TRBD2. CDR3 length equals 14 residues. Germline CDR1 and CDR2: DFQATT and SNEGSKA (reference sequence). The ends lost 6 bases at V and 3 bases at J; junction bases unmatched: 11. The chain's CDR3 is CSARDYRYLYEQYF. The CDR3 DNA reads TGCAGTGCCCGGGACTACCGATACCTCTACGAGCAGTACTTC.

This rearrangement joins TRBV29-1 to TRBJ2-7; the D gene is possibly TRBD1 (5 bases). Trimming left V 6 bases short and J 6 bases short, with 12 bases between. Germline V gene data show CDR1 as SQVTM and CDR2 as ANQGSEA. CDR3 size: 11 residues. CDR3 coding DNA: TGCAGCGTCCGGACAATCGGCGAGCAGTACTTC. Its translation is CSVRTIGEQYF.

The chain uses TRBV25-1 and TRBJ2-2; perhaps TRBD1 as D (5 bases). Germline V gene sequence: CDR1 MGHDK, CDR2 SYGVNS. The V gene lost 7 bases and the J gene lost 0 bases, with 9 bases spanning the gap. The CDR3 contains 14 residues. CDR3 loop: CASTGHSNTGELFF. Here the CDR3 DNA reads TGTGCCAGCACCGGACACTCGAACACCGGGGAGCTGTTTTTT.

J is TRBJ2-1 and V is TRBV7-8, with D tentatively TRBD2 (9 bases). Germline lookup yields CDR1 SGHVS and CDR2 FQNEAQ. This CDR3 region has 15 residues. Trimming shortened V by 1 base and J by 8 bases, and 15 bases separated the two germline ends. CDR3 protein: CASSLVLAGQDEQFF. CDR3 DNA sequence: TGTGCCAGCAGCTTAGTGCTAGCGGGACAGGATGAGCAGTTCTTC. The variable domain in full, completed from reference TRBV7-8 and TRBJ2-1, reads GAGVSQSPRYKVAKRGQDVALRCDPISGHVSLFWYQQALGQGPEFLTYFQNEAQLDKSGLPSDRFFAERPEGSVSTLKIQRTQQEDSAVYLCASSLVLAGQDEQFFGPGTRLTVL.

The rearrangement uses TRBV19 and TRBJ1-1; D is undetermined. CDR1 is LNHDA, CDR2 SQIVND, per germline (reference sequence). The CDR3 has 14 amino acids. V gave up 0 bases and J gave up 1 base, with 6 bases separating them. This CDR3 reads CASSIDTGNTEAFF. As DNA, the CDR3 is TGTGCCAGTAGTATAGATACCGGGAACACTGAAGCTTTCTTT.

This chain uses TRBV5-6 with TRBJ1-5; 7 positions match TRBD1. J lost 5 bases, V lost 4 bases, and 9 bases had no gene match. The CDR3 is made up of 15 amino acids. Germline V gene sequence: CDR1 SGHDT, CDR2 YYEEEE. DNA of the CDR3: TGTGCCAGCAGCCTGGGACAGCCGGGGGATCAGCCCCAGCATTTT. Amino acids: CASSLGQPGDQPQHF.

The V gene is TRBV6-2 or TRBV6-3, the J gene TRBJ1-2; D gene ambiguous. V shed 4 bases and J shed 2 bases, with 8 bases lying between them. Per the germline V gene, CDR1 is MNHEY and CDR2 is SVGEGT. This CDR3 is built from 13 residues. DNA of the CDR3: TGTGCCAGCAGTTCCCTCGACAACTATGGCTACACCTTC. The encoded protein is CASSSLDNYGYTF.